Each of the 18 T cell receptor beta chains below was sequenced from the same sample in a study of Ad26.COV2.S vaccination and SARS-CoV-2 variants. TCRdb's table, derived via immunoSEQ multiplex PCR, lists solely in-frame clones and lacks some. The sample has roughly 300,000 clones; about 87% are singletons. Treatment denoted: about 20 received Ad26.COV2.S at low or high dose, single or two shots; about 5 received placebo; per-sample allocation not given. Samples analyzed were those drawn on day 63 after the first vaccine or placebo injection. Sample: peripheral blood, taken in a trial of Ad26.COV2.S vaccine versus placebo. These receptors all come from a person aged 18-60 years who received the Ad26.COV2.S COVID-19 vaccine or a placebo.

The chain combines TRBV29-1 with TRBJ2-2; D unclear. The CDR3 loop spans 14 amino acids. Germline loops: CDR1 SQVTM, CDR2 ANQGSEA. The V gene lost 4 bases and the J gene lost 1 base, with 10 bases spanning the gap. The CDR3 bases are TGCAGCGTTGCCCCTGGTGGGAACACCGGGGAGCTGTTTTTT. It specifies CSVAPGGNTGELFF.

The V and J genes are TRBV30 and TRBJ1-1; D ambiguous. V lost 4 bases and J 5 bases, leaving 14 bases between the germline ends. The CDR3 runs 13 residues. Germline-derived CDR1 and CDR2 are GTSNPN and SVGIG (reference sequence). The CDR3 region is CAWTSRGFTEAFF. CDR3 DNA: TGTGCCTGGACTAGTCGGGGATTTACTGAAGCTTTCTTT.

This clone was seen a few times. V gene TRBV2 combines with J gene TRBJ1-1; weak D call: TRBD1 (6 bases). Germline assignment: CDR1 SNHLY and CDR2 FYNNEI. Trimming took off 2 bases at V and 5 bases at J, with 9 bases between the two ends. This CDR3 spans 13 amino acids. The CDR3 DNA sequence: TGTGCCAGCAGTGAAACAGGGAAGACTGAAGCTTTCTTT. Translation: CASSETGKTEAFF.

This rearrangement joins TRBV29-1 to TRBJ2-2; D might be TRBD2 (6 bases). V was shortened by 4 bases and J by 4 bases, with 10 bases between the two germline ends. The CDR3 consists of 13 residues. Germline assignment: CDR1 SQVTM and CDR2 ANQGSEA. The CDR3 spells CSVGPGGTGELFF. CDR3 bases: TGCAGCGTTGGTCCCGGGGGCACCGGGGAGCTGTTTTTT.

V is TRBV28 and J is TRBJ2-1, with 7 bases that match TRBD1. Per the germline V gene, CDR1 is MDHEN and CDR2 is SYDVKM. This CDR3 spans 16 amino acids. V trimming: 4 bases; J trimming: 9 bases; junction bases outside the gene matches: 15. CDR3 region: CASSSPVTGQAGEQFF. The CDR3 DNA is TGTGCCAGCAGTTCCCCTGTGACAGGGCAGGCGGGTGAGCAGTTCTTC.

This sequence joins TRBV30 and TRBJ1-2; unclear D gene. CDR1 and CDR2 (germline): GTSNPN, SVGIG (reference sequence). The CDR3 length is 11 residues. Between the trimmed V and J ends, which lost 4 bases and 4 bases, there was a span of 7 bases. CDR3 DNA sequence: TGTGCCTGGACGGGCGGCTATGGCTACACCTTC. It yields the protein CAWTGGYGYTF.

The chain is built from TRBV12-3 or TRBV12-4 and TRBJ1-3; TRBD1 matches at 8 bases. The CDR3 spans 12 residues. With 10 bases clipped from V and 8 bases from J, the junction kept 7 bases outside the gene matches. The CDR3 coding sequence is TGTGCCACGTCCCGGGACAGGTACACCATATATTTT. It specifies CATSRDRYTIYF.

V is TRBV10-2 and J is TRBJ2-2; TRBD1 aligns across 9 bases. The CDR3 totals 17 residues. CDR1 and CDR2 (germline): WSHSY, SAAADI. Losses at the gene ends were 3 bases for V and 5 bases for J; bases not matched to a gene: 10. The CDR3 bases are TGCGCCAGCAGTGACCCGGCCGGGACAGGGAAGACCGGGGAGCTGTTTTTT. Translated, it gives CASSDPAGTGKTGELFF.

The gene calls are TRBV4-2 and TRBJ2-1, with D perhaps TRBD1 (6 bases). Germline V gives CDR1 LGHNA, CDR2 YNFKEQ. Trimming removed 0 bases from V and 9 bases from J, with 12 bases in between. The length of the CDR3 is 14 residues. CDR3 nucleotide sequence: TGTGCCAGCAGCCAAGAGAGGGACATGGGTGAGCAGTTCTTC. Protein product: CASSQERDMGEQFF.

This chain joins TRBV28 and TRBJ2-1; 7 nucleotides agree with TRBD1. Germline V gives CDR1 MDHEN, CDR2 SYDVKM. The CDR3 spans 15 residues. V was pared by 5 bases and J by 2 bases, with 6 bases of the junction left unmatched. Written as DNA, the CDR3 is TGTGCCAGCAGTGCCAGACAGGGTCCCTACAATGAGCAGTTCTTC. It yields the protein CASSARQGPYNEQFF.

V usage is TRBV3-1 (or the pseudogene TRBV3-2) and J usage is TRBJ1-2; D remains ambiguous. This CDR3 has 18 amino acids. CDR1 is LGHDT and CDR2 is YNNKEL in the germline V gene (reference sequence). Trimming pared 0 bases from V and 4 bases from J, leaving 21 bases between. In DNA, the CDR3 is TGTGCCAGCAGCCAAGATGGAACCGCCAGGCTTATTTTCTATGGCTACACCTTC. Translation gives CASSQDGTARLIFYGYTF.

The chain carries TRBV7-3 and TRBJ2-2; 12 positions match TRBD2. With 5 bases clipped from V and 4 bases from J, the junction kept 11 bases outside the gene matches. Germline V gene data show CDR1 as SGHTA and CDR2 as FQGTGA. The CDR3 is 18 residues long. CDR3 in DNA: TGTGCCAGCAGCCAGCAGCTAGCGGGAGGGTTAAGCACCGGGGAGCTGTTTTTT. Translating gives CASSQQLAGGLSTGELFF.

The chain uses TRBV14 and TRBJ2-1; 10 nucleotides match TRBD2. Germline-derived CDR1 and CDR2 are SGHDN and FVKESK. The ends lost 3 bases at V and 4 bases at J; junction bases unmatched: 6. CDR3 length equals 16 residues. The CDR3, as DNA: TGTGCCAGCAGCCAGGGAGCGGGAGGGCCTTACAATGAGCAGTTCTTC. Its protein product is CASSQGAGGPYNEQFF.

The V call is TRBV30, the J call TRBJ2-7; D gene unclear. V gave up 3 bases and J gave up 4 bases, with 13 bases separating them. The CDR3 runs to 13 residues. The germline CDR1 and CDR2 sequences are GTSNPN and SVGIG (reference sequence). CDR3 amino acids: CAWSQGPGYEQYF. The CDR3 DNA reads as TGTGCCTGGAGCCAAGGCCCCGGGTACGAGCAGTACTTC.

This rearrangement joins TRBV6-2 or TRBV6-3 to TRBJ2-7; D remains unclear. The germline V gene encodes CDR1 MNHEY and CDR2 SVGEGT. The V end was cut by 2 bases, the J end by 5 bases, with 13 bases between. There are 14 residues in the CDR3. CDR3: CASSYMDSWNEQYF. In DNA form, the CDR3 reads TGTGCCAGCAGTTACATGGATTCTTGGAACGAGCAGTACTTC.

This clone was observed a handful of times. The V and J genes are TRBV25-1 and TRBJ1-6, with no clear D. Germline loops: CDR1 MGHDK, CDR2 SYGVNS. The V end was cut by 7 bases, the J end by 0 bases, with 7 bases between. The CDR3 loop spans 14 amino acids. The CDR3 DNA reads as TGTGCCAGCATTGGCAGCTCCTATAATTCACCCCTCCACTTT. Protein product: CASIGSSYNSPLHF.

V gene TRBV19 combines with J gene TRBJ2-1; possibly TRBD2 for D (6 bases). This CDR3 is 15 amino acids long. Germline V gene data show CDR1 as LNHDA and CDR2 as SQIVND (reference sequence). The ends were cut back, 4 bases at V and 2 bases at J, with 12 bases in the middle. CDR3 sequence: CASSSPSDTYNEQFF. The CDR3 nucleotides read TGTGCCAGTAGTAGCCCTAGCGATACCTACAATGAGCAGTTCTTC.

Worth noting for this clone: At the DNA level, this CDR3 is encoded by other sequences in the same sample as well. The chain joins TRBV5-1 to TRBJ2-7; TRBD1 matches 8 bases. CDR3 size: 14 residues. With 2 bases clipped from V and 4 bases from J, the junction kept 5 bases outside the gene matches. Germline assignment: CDR1 SGHRS and CDR2 YFSETQ. CDR3 coding DNA: TGCGCCAGCAGCTTTGGTACAGGGGGGTACGAGCAGTACTTC. It codes for CASSFGTGGYEQYF.